A single sample is the source of the 5 T cell receptor beta chains below, sequenced in a study of response to subunit inactivated influenza vaccine. One entry per CDR3 protein results from TCRdb running MiXCR on the RT-PCR reads. The table lists 300,000 to 350,000 distinct CDR3 sequences, approximately 20% of them singletons. Specimen: PBMCs from blood, collected about 20 months after vaccination. These receptor sequences come from a man aged 50-75 years who received an inactivated influenza vaccine.

In its sample, this clonotype was seen a few times. The V and J genes are TRBV12-3 or TRBV12-4 and TRBJ2-2, with 7 bases identical to TRBD2. V gave up 1 base and J gave up 4 bases; unmatched junction bases: 3. The CDR3 loop spans 15 amino acids. The CDR3 spells CASSLGVAGTGELFF. DNA of the CDR3: TGTGCCAGCAGTTTAGGAGTAGCGGGCACCGGGGAGCTGTTTTTT.

This chain uses TRBV29-1 with TRBJ2-1; TRBD1 aligns across 9 bases. The V gene's germline CDR1 is SQVTM and CDR2 ANQGSEA. The CDR3 totals 14 residues. V was clipped by 8 bases and J by 4 bases; unmatched bases: 9. The CDR3 loop reads CSINYRGQYNEQFF. The CDR3 DNA reads TGCAGCATAAACTACAGGGGGCAATACAATGAGCAGTTCTTC.

The rearrangement links TRBV6-5 to TRBJ1-3; TRBD1 is a possible D gene (6 bases). V dropped 2 bases and J dropped 0 bases, with 11 bases sitting between them. The CDR3 runs 16 residues. The V gene's germline CDR1 is MNHEY and CDR2 SVGAGI. The CDR3 nucleotides read TGTGCCAGCAGTTACGACAGGACTAACTCTGGAAACACCATATATTTT. Its protein product is CASSYDRTNSGNTIYF.

This clonotype was seen ten or more times. The chain is built from TRBV20-1 and TRBJ1-5; 9 nucleotides agree with TRBD1. Per germline, CDR1 DFQATT and CDR2 SNEGSKA (reference sequence). This CDR3 comprises 14 residues. The V and J ends lost 3 bases and 0 bases, in that order; junction bases with no gene match: 0. CDR3 in DNA: TGCAGTGCTAGGGGACAGGGTAGCAATCAGCCCCAGCATTTT. Its translation: CSARGQGSNQPQHF.

This clonotype was seen more than once but under ten times. This chain uses TRBV4-1 with TRBJ2-2; 7 bases fit TRBD2. CDR3 size: 16 residues. CDR1 and CDR2 from the germline V gene are MGHRA and YSYEKL. V lost 1 base to trimming and J lost 5 bases; unmatched junction nucleotides: 7. The CDR3 region is CASSQVLRSGTGELFF. In DNA form, the CDR3 reads TGCGCCAGCAGCCAAGTCTTGCGTAGCGGGACCGGGGAGCTGTTTTTT.